The 13 T cell receptor beta chains presented below share a single source sample, sequenced in a study of identical twins. TCRdb processed the 5' RACE reads anew with MiXCR; each CDR3 protein has one entry. The sample has about 690,000 distinct CDR3 sequences, roughly 6% seen once; the top ten hold 1.5% to 2%. The sequenced sample was naive T cells sorted from blood. These receptor sequences come from a man in his late teens or twenties in good health.

In its sample, this clonotype was seen a few times. The CDR3, as DNA: TGTGCCAGCAGCGCGGCCGAGGCGCGAGAGACCCAGTACTTC. Translation: CASSAAEARETQYF. The rearrangement uses TRBV7-9 and TRBJ2-5; D is uncertain. CDR1 and CDR2 from the germline V gene are SEHNR and FQNEAQ (reference sequence). The V end lost 5 bases, the J end lost 4 bases, and 14 bases lay between the germline ends. This CDR3 region has 14 residues.

This clonotype was seen repeatedly, ten times or more. V usage is TRBV7-3 and J usage is TRBJ2-1; D gene ambiguous. The CDR3 consists of 13 residues. CDR1 is SGHTA, CDR2 FQGTGA, per germline. Trimming removed 1 base from V and 4 bases from J, with 5 bases in between. In DNA, the CDR3 is TGTGCCAGCAGCTTAAGGGATTACAATGAGCAGTTCTTC. Translating it yields CASSLRDYNEQFF.

This clonotype has a handful of counts. This CDR3 is CASSLGAGGDYEQYF. The CDR3 coding sequence is TGTGCCAGCAGTTTAGGGGCGGGGGGAGACTACGAGCAGTACTTC. The chain links TRBV12-3 or TRBV12-4 to TRBJ2-7; TRBD2 aligns across 8 bases. V was clipped by 1 base and J by 3 bases; unmatched bases: 5. This CDR3 has 15 residues.

This clonotype was recorded a few times. The rearrangement uses TRBV7-9 and TRBJ1-5; D not resolved. The germline V gene encodes CDR1 SEHNR and CDR2 FQNEAQ (reference sequence). The CDR3 has 14 residues. V gave up 5 bases and J gave up 3 bases, with 11 bases separating them. The CDR3 loop reads CASSPGWANQPQHF. CDR3 nucleotide sequence: TGTGCCAGCAGCCCCGGATGGGCCAATCAGCCCCAGCATTTT.

This clonotype appeared once. The V and J genes are TRBV7-8 and TRBJ2-7, with TRBD2 matching over 7 bases. J was trimmed by 4 bases and V by 0 bases; bases with no gene match: 12. Per the germline V gene, CDR1 is SGHVS and CDR2 is FQNEAQ. The CDR3 sequence is 17 residues long. CDR3 amino acids: CASSLALGLAETYEQYF. As DNA, the CDR3 is TGTGCCAGCAGCTTAGCGCTGGGTCTAGCGGAGACATACGAGCAGTACTTC.

This clonotype was recorded at least ten times. CDR3 region: CASRRSGTPPYEQYF. CDR3 coding DNA: TGTGCCAGCAGACGTTCCGGGACACCACCCTACGAGCAGTACTTC. The J gene is TRBJ2-7, the V gene TRBV3-1, with D perhaps TRBD1 (6 bases). In germline, CDR1 is LGHDT, CDR2 YNNKEL (reference sequence). The CDR3 extends over 15 amino acids. V dropped 6 bases and J dropped 2 bases, with 17 bases sitting between them.

This clonotype was detected many times. The chain is built from TRBV12-3 or TRBV12-4 and TRBJ2-1; D might be TRBD2 (5 bases). The V gene lost 7 bases and the J gene lost 6 bases, with 19 bases spanning the gap. The CDR3 is 15 amino acids. The CDR3 nucleotides read TGTGCCAGCACCTTGGCAGGAGGTGGCACCAATGAGCAGTTCTTC. This encodes CASTLAGGGTNEQFF.

This clonotype was observed at least ten times. The J gene is TRBJ2-2, the V gene TRBV10-3; D is unclear. The germline V and J ends were trimmed by 8 bases and 5 bases, with 15 bases remaining between them. This CDR3 contains 14 residues. CDR1 and CDR2 (germline): ENHRY, SYGVKD. The CDR3 region is CAIAAHTTTGELFF. The CDR3 bases are TGTGCCATCGCAGCTCACACCACGACCGGGGAGCTGTTTTTT.

In its sample, this clonotype was seen a few times. The genes are TRBV7-2 and TRBJ2-1, with 11 positions matching TRBD2. The CDR3 runs to 15 residues. CDR1 is SGHTA and CDR2 is FQGNSA in the germline V gene. V was clipped by 5 bases and J by 5 bases; unmatched bases: 5. As DNA, the CDR3 is TGTGCCAGCAGCCCCCCTAGCGGGAGGCACAATGAGCAGTTCTTC. This gives the protein CASSPPSGRHNEQFF. Together with reference TRBV7-2 and TRBJ2-1, the CDR3 gives the full variable domain: GAGVSQSPSNKVTEKGKDVELRCDPISGHTALYWYRQSLGQGLEFLIYFQGNSAPDKSGLPSDRFSAERTGGSVSTLTIQRTQQEDSAVYLCASSPPSGRHNEQFFGPGTRLTVL.

A few counts support this clonotype. The chain employs TRBV20-1 and TRBJ2-2; 8 bases match TRBD1. CDR1 is DFQATT and CDR2 is SNEGSKA in the germline V gene (reference sequence). This CDR3 has 14 residues. The junction had 4 bases not matched to a gene; V was cut back by 1 base and J by 6 bases. The CDR3 is CSARVGQGAGELFF. The DNA of the CDR3 is TGCAGTGCTAGAGTAGGACAGGGCGCCGGGGAGCTGTTTTTT.

This clonotype showed up many times. The J gene is TRBJ2-3, the V gene TRBV29-1; no reliable D call. The CDR3 runs to 13 residues. Trimming took off 6 bases at V and 2 bases at J, with 12 bases between the two ends. The germline gives CDR1 SQVTM, CDR2 ANQGSEA. The CDR3 DNA follows: TGCAGCGTCAGACACATACTCACAGATACGCAGTATTTT. It codes for CSVRHILTDTQYF.

The chain carries TRBV2 and TRBJ1-1; 9 nucleotides align to TRBD1. The CDR3 runs 14 residues. Trimming cost V 8 bases and J 1 base; bases outside gene matches: 5. Germline V gives CDR1 SNHLY, CDR2 FYNNEI. The CDR3 sequence is CASRTGESNTEAFF. Here the CDR3 DNA reads TGTGCCAGCCGGACAGGGGAGTCGAACACTGAAGCTTTCTTT.

In this sample, this clonotype turned up many times. The chain joins TRBV5-5 to TRBJ2-1, with D maybe TRBD1 (5 bases). Per germline, CDR1 SGHKS and CDR2 YYEKEE (reference sequence). This CDR3 has 16 amino acids. V was trimmed by 0 bases and J by 2 bases, leaving 12 bases between them. CDR3 in amino acids: CASSLARQGTYNEQFF. Here the CDR3 DNA reads TGTGCCAGCAGCTTGGCCCGGCAGGGTACCTACAATGAGCAGTTCTTC.